Below are 27 T cell receptor beta chains sequenced from a single sample in a study of cytomegalovirus exposure and HLA in healthy donors. Libraries were prepared by immunoSEQ multiplex PCR; TCRdb keeps only in-frame clonotypes and omits some of them. The sample consists of about 220,000 clones, approximately 83% of them appearing once. Specimen: PBMCs. The receptors here all came from a woman aged 25 to 39 in good health and CMV-seropositive.

The chain couples TRBV5-1 to TRBJ1-1; tentatively, D is TRBD1 (5 bases). Germline loops: CDR1 SGHRS, CDR2 YFSETQ. The germline V and J ends were trimmed by 3 bases and 3 bases, with 9 bases remaining between them. This CDR3 has 13 residues. CDR3 nucleotide sequence: TGCGCCAGCAGCTCCCAGGGAGACACTGAAGCTTTCTTT. The encoded protein is CASSSQGDTEAFF.

This chain joins TRBV6-4 and TRBJ1-2; D unclear. V was shortened by 2 bases and J by 5 bases, with 6 bases between the two germline ends. CDR3 length: 12 residues. CDR1 is MRHNA, CDR2 SNTAGT, per germline. The CDR3 reads CASSDGGYGYTF. The CDR3 DNA reads TGTGCCAGCAGTGACGGAGGTTATGGCTACACCTTC.

The rearrangement uses TRBV30 and TRBJ2-7; D remains ambiguous. The CDR3 sequence is 12 residues long. Germline V gene sequence: CDR1 GTSNPN, CDR2 SVGIG (reference sequence). Trimming pared 3 bases from V and 6 bases from J, leaving 12 bases between. The DNA for the CDR3 is TGTGCCTGGAGCCTTAGACGCCTCGAGCAGTACTTC. This codes for CAWSLRRLEQYF.

The J gene is TRBJ2-5, the V gene TRBV4-1, with D possibly TRBD2 on 5 matching bases. The CDR3 sequence is 15 residues long. Germline lookup yields CDR1 MGHRA and CDR2 YSYEKL. V was cut by 3 bases and J by 2 bases, with 13 bases left in between. This chain's CDR3 is CASSQEDWLQETQYF. The CDR3 DNA reads as TGCGCCAGCAGCCAGGAGGACTGGCTTCAAGAGACCCAGTACTTC.

There are a few counts of this clone. The chain has TRBV7-6 and TRBJ2-2; the D is unclear. Germline values: CDR1 SGHVS, CDR2 FNYEAQ. V gave up 5 bases and J gave up 4 bases, with 8 bases separating them. CDR3 length: 13 residues. The CDR3 loop reads CASSLSRTGELFF. DNA of the CDR3: TGTGCCAGCAGCCTATCACGCACCGGGGAGCTGTTTTTT.

The chain carries TRBV28 and TRBJ2-1; D is perhaps TRBD1 (5 bases). The CDR3 is 15 residues long. V gave up 2 bases and J gave up 5 bases, with 13 bases separating them. Germline V lookup: CDR1 MDHEN, CDR2 SYDVKM. This CDR3 is CASSLQGSYNNEQFF. In DNA, the CDR3 is TGTGCCAGCAGTTTACAGGGTTCGTACAACAATGAGCAGTTCTTC.

The chain employs TRBV27 and TRBJ1-2; no definite D call. Trimming cost V 5 bases and J 1 base, with 11 bases left between them. Germline CDR1 is MNHEY and CDR2 is SMNVEV (reference sequence). This CDR3 has 14 amino acids. The chain's CDR3 is CASSAYPVNYGYTF. The CDR3, as DNA: TGTGCCAGCAGTGCCTATCCGGTTAACTATGGCTACACCTTC.

The genes are TRBV29-1 and TRBJ1-1; D is unresolved. Trimming took 5 bases from V and 1 from J, leaving 11 bases between them. There are 13 residues in the CDR3. Germline lookup yields CDR1 SQVTM and CDR2 ANQGSEA. The CDR3 sequence is CSVIWTGNTEAFF. CDR3 in DNA: TGCAGCGTTATTTGGACTGGGAACACTGAAGCTTTCTTT.

The V gene is TRBV11-2, the J gene TRBJ2-1; D gene ambiguous. Per germline, CDR1 SGHAT and CDR2 FQNNGV. The V end lost 0 bases, the J end lost 2 bases, and 2 bases lay between the germline ends. The CDR3 runs 13 residues. In DNA, the CDR3 is TGTGCCAGCAGCTTAGAGACCTACAATGAGCAGTTCTTC. Translating it yields CASSLETYNEQFF.

The chain links TRBV4-1 to TRBJ1-4; perhaps TRBD1 as D (5 bases). Trimming pared 3 bases from V and 8 bases from J, leaving 13 bases between. The CDR3 contains 14 residues. Germline assignment: CDR1 MGHRA and CDR2 YSYEKL. The CDR3 loop is CASSQRQRNEKLFF. In DNA form, the CDR3 reads TGCGCCAGCAGCCAGAGACAGCGTAACGAAAAACTGTTTTTT.

This chain joins TRBV7-9 and TRBJ2-1, with D perhaps TRBD2 (6 bases). Germline CDR1 reads SEHNR; CDR2 reads FQNEAQ (reference sequence). The CDR3 covers 14 residues. V was cut by 7 bases and J by 6 bases, with 16 bases left in between. CDR3 residues: CASIGPPGVNEQFF. CDR3 bases: TGTGCCAGCATTGGCCCGCCGGGGGTCAATGAGCAGTTCTTC. The full variable domain, rest sourced from reference TRBV7-9 and TRBJ2-1, is DTGVSQNPRHKITKRGQNVTFRCDPISEHNRLYWYRQTLGQGPEFLTYFQNEAQLEKSRLLSDRFSAERPKGSFSTLEIQRTEQGDSAMYLCASIGPPGVNEQFFGPGTRLTVL.

This sequence joins TRBV10-3 and TRBJ1-2; 8 bases match TRBD1. Trimming cost V 6 bases and J 5 bases; bases outside gene matches: 8. Germline V lookup: CDR1 ENHRY, CDR2 SYGVKD. The CDR3 contains 14 residues. The CDR3 DNA reads TGTGCCATCAGGCCAGCAGGGGGCGCGTATGGCTACACCTTC. Protein: CAIRPAGGAYGYTF.

This chain connects TRBV6-6 to TRBJ2-7; D call uncertain. The CDR3 is 14 residues long. The V end was cut by 0 bases, the J end by 6 bases, with 12 bases between. Germline-derived CDR1 and CDR2 are MNHNY and SVGAGI (reference sequence). The CDR3 sequence: CASSYSRRDGEQYF. The CDR3 region has the DNA TGTGCCAGCAGTTACTCGAGAAGGGATGGCGAGCAGTACTTC.

The V and J genes are TRBV27 and TRBJ2-6; D not certain. The germline gives CDR1 MNHEY, CDR2 SMNVEV (reference sequence). There are 15 residues in the CDR3. The V end was cut by 6 bases, the J end by 1 base, with 10 bases between. The CDR3 loop reads CASSSSGSGANVLTF. DNA of the CDR3: TGTGCCAGCAGCTCATCCGGTTCTGGGGCCAACGTCCTGACTTTC.

This clone was found a few times. V is TRBV30 and J is TRBJ1-2; 7 nucleotides line up with TRBD1. V dropped 7 bases and J dropped 7; count of bases not matched to a gene: 3. The germline V gene has CDR1 GTSNPN and CDR2 SVGIG (reference sequence). CDR3 length: 10 residues. CDR3 DNA: TGTGCCTCCCACAGGGGTGGCTACACCTTC. It is translated as CASHRGGYTF.

The chain uses TRBV27 and TRBJ1-2, with TRBD1 identical over 11 bases. Losses at the gene ends were 4 bases for V and 13 bases for J; bases not matched to a gene: 8. The CDR3 is made up of 13 amino acids. Looked up from germline, CDR1 is MNHEY and CDR2 is SMNVEV (reference sequence). The CDR3 DNA is TGTGCCAGCAGTTGGACAGGGGGCGCGGAACTCACCTTC. As protein: CASSWTGGAELTF.

Only a few counts were recorded for this clone. The rearrangement joins TRBV7-9 to TRBJ1-5, with D possibly being TRBD1 (6 bases). The CDR3 is 13 residues long. Germline CDR1 reads SEHNR; CDR2 reads FQNEAQ (reference sequence). Trimming pared 5 bases from V and 4 bases from J, leaving 9 bases between. CDR3 in DNA: TGTGCCAGCAGCATGGACAGTAATCAGCCCCAGCATTTT. This codes for CASSMDSNQPQHF.

This clone showed up just once. V is TRBV21-1 and J is TRBJ2-7; the D call TRBD1 from the table was never checked on the DNA. TRBV21-1 is given as a pseudogene. This CDR3 has 18 residues. The CDR3 spells CASSKGDLRDREIYEQYF. The CDR3 bases are TGTGCCAGCAGCAAAGGGGACCTCCGGGACAGGGAAATCTACGAGCAGTACTTC.

On this clone: The sample contains more than one DNA sequence encoding this CDR3. The CDR3 DNA sequence: TGCGCCAGCAGCTTGGGAGGGTACGAGCAGTACTTC. Amino acids: CASSLGGYEQYF. The gene calls are TRBV5-1 and TRBJ2-7; D is perhaps TRBD2 (5 bases). Germline lookup yields CDR1 SGHRS and CDR2 YFSETQ. The CDR3 spans 12 residues. V was shortened by 0 bases and J by 4 bases, with 5 bases between the two germline ends.

This clone was counted only a few times. The rearrangement uses TRBV4-1 and TRBJ2-7, with 10 bases fitting TRBD2. V gave up 4 bases and J gave up 6 bases; unmatched junction bases: 21. The CDR3 sequence is 19 residues long. Germline CDR1 MGHRA, CDR2 YSYEKL. This CDR3 is CASSLTGTGITSGNIEQYF. In DNA form, the CDR3 reads TGCGCCAGCAGCCTAACCGGGACGGGGATAACTAGCGGGAACATCGAGCAGTACTTC.

The gene calls are TRBV30 and TRBJ2-1, with no clear D. The germline CDR1 and CDR2 sequences are GTSNPN and SVGIG (reference sequence). The CDR3 runs to 15 residues. V lost 0 bases and J lost 0, with 9 bases in between. The CDR3 loop is CAWSVSGSSYNEQFF. In DNA, the CDR3 is TGTGCCTGGAGTGTCTCCGGAAGCTCCTACAATGAGCAGTTCTTC.

J is TRBJ2-5 and V is TRBV5-1; a possible D gene is TRBD2 (5 bases). The CDR3 totals 16 residues. The germline V gene encodes CDR1 SGHRS and CDR2 YFSETQ. V dropped 0 bases and J dropped 1 base, with 13 bases sitting between them. This CDR3 is CASSLVVGALQETQYF. In DNA form, the CDR3 reads TGCGCCAGCAGCTTGGTCGTGGGAGCCCTCCAAGAGACCCAGTACTTC.

V gene TRBV9 combines with J gene TRBJ1-2; possibly TRBD1 for D (6 bases). The CDR3 length is 13 residues. Between the trimmed V and J ends, which lost 0 bases and 4 bases, there was a span of 7 bases. Germline V CDR1 and CDR2: SGDLS, YYNGEE. The CDR3 sequence is CASSVGGGYGYTF. CDR3 coding DNA: TGTGCCAGCAGCGTAGGAGGGGGCTATGGCTACACCTTC.

The V gene is TRBV18, the J gene TRBJ1-3, with TRBD1 matching 10 bases. The CDR3 is 14 amino acids. The germline gives CDR1 KGHSH, CDR2 LQKENI. The trim removed 4 bases at V and 4 bases at J, leaving 1 base unmatched. CDR3 DNA: TGTGCCAGCTCACAGACAGGGGGCGGAAACACCATATATTTT. Translating it yields CASSQTGGGNTIYF.

CDR3 sequence: CASSLAVTGELFF. For the CDR3, the DNA is TGTGCCAGCAGCTTGGCAGTCACCGGGGAGCTGTTTTTT. The chain couples TRBV11-3 to TRBJ2-2; no clear D. Per germline, CDR1 SGHNT and CDR2 YENEEA. This CDR3 is 13 amino acids long. V lost 3 bases to trimming and J lost 4 bases, with 6 bases between them. The entire variable domain, with the rest obtained from reference TRBV11-3 and TRBJ2-2, is as follows: EAGVVQSPRYKIIEKKQPVAFWCNPISGHNTLYWYLQNLGQGPELLIRYENEEAVDDSQLPKDRFSAERLKGVDSTLKIQPAELGDSAVYLCASSLAVTGELFFGEGSRLTVL.

The rearrangement links TRBV5-6 to TRBJ1-2, with no clear D. The V end was cut by 2 bases, the J end by 1 base, with 6 bases between. Germline loops: CDR1 SGHDT, CDR2 YYEEEE. The CDR3 spans 13 residues. CDR3 amino acids: CASSLGSNYGYTF. The CDR3 nucleotides are TGTGCCAGCAGCTTAGGGAGTAACTATGGCTACACCTTC.

This chain joins TRBV30 and TRBJ1-2, with D possibly being TRBD1 (6 bases). Trimming stripped 3 bases from V and 13 bases from J, with 21 bases between. Germline V gene data show CDR1 as GTSNPN and CDR2 as SVGIG (reference sequence). CDR3 length: 13 residues. CDR3 amino acids: CAWRGTRPGFGTF. The CDR3 bases are TGTGCCTGGAGGGGGACAAGACCTGGGTTCGGCACCTTC.